A single sample is the source of the 3 T cell receptor beta chains below, sequenced in a study of graft-versus-host responses after intestinal transplantation. Tissue processing of the graft released intraepithelial and lamina propria lymphocytes from it. Method: immunoSEQ multiplex PCR; TCRdb's copy keeps in-frame clones and lacks some. The data show about 15,000 clones, 59% seen once. The sample was ileum tissue, taken 524 days after transplant. The receptors were sampled from a human patient who received an intestinal transplant, so some T cells may come from the graft donor.

The V call is TRBV10-1, the J call TRBJ1-2; D unclear. V lost 2 bases to trimming and J lost 6 bases, with 10 bases between them. CDR3 length equals 13 residues. Germline CDR1 reads WNHNN; CDR2 reads SYGVQD (reference sequence). This CDR3 is CASSENPVDGYTF. The CDR3, as DNA: TGCGCCAGCAGTGAGAACCCGGTGGATGGCTACACCTTC.

This clone was recorded many times. The chain has TRBV6-1 and TRBJ1-1; D is undetermined. Germline values: CDR1 MNHNS, CDR2 SASEGT. V shed 6 bases and J shed 7 bases, with 15 bases lying between them. This CDR3 is built from 13 residues. This chain's CDR3 is CASSTGAGSEAFF. The CDR3 DNA reads TGTGCCAGCAGCACCGGAGCTGGCAGTGAAGCTTTCTTT.

This clone was counted only a few times. The rearrangement links TRBV14 to TRBJ2-7; TRBD1 aligns across 11 bases. V lost 0 bases to trimming and J lost 3 bases; unmatched junction nucleotides: 13. Germline CDR1 is SGHDN and CDR2 is FVKESK. This CDR3 spans 19 amino acids. The CDR3 DNA reads as TGTGCCAGCAGCCAAGATGTTAGTCTGAGGGACAGGGGGGACTACGAGCAGTACTTC. Translated, it gives CASSQDVSLRDRGDYEQYF.